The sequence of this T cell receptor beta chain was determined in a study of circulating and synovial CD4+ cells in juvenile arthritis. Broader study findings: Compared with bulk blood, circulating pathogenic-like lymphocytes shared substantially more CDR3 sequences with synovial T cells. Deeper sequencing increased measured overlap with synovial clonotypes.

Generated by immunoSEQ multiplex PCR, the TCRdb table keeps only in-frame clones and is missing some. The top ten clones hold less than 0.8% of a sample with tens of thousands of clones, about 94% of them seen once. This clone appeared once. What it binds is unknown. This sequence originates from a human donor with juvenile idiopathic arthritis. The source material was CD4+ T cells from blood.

The CDR3 is CASSLSSAAYEQYF. DNA of the CDR3: TGTGCCAGCAGTTTGTCTAGCGCGGCCTACGAGCAGTACTTC. The chain uses TRBV6-1 and TRBJ2-7, with TRBD2 as a possible D gene (6 bases). The germline V and J ends were trimmed by 5 bases and 2 bases, with 13 bases remaining between them. Germline CDR1 and CDR2: MNHNS and SASEGT. The length of the CDR3 is 14 residues.